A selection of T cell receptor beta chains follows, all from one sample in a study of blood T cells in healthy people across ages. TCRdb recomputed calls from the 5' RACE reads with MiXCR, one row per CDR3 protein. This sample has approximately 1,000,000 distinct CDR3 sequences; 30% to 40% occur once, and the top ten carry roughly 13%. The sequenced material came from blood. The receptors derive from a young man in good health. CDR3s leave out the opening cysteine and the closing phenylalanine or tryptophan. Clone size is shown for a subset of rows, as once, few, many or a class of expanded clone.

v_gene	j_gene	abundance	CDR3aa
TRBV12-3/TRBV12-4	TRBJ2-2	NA	ASSLGVGGELF
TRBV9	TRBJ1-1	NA	ASSVVGEDTEAF
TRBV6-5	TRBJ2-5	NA	ASSDDPQETQY
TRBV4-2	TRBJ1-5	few	ASSQDRAGETAQH
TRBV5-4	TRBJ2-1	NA	ASSFSGRSYNEQF
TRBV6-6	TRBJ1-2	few	ASSPGTLAYGYT
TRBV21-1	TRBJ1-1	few	ASSKVPGRDYILNTEAF
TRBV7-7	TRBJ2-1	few	ASSSMGTGEQF
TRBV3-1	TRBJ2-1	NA	ASSRVTGFKGSYNEQF
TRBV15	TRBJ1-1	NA	ATSRDWSNEAF